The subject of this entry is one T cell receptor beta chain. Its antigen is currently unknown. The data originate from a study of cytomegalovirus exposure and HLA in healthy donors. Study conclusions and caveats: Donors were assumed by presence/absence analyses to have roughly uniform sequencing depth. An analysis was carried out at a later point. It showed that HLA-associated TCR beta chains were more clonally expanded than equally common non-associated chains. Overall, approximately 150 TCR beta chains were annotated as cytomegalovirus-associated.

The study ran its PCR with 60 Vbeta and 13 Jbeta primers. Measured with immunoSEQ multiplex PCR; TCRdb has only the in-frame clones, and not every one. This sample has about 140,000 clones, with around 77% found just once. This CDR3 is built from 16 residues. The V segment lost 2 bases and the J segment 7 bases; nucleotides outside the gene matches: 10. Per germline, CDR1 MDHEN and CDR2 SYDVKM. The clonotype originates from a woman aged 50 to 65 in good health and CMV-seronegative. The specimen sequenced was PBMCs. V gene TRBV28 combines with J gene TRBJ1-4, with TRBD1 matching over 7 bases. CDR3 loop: CASSLTKQGYGEKLFF. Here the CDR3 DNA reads TGTGCCAGCAGTTTAACAAAACAGGGGTATGGTGAAAAACTGTTTTTT.